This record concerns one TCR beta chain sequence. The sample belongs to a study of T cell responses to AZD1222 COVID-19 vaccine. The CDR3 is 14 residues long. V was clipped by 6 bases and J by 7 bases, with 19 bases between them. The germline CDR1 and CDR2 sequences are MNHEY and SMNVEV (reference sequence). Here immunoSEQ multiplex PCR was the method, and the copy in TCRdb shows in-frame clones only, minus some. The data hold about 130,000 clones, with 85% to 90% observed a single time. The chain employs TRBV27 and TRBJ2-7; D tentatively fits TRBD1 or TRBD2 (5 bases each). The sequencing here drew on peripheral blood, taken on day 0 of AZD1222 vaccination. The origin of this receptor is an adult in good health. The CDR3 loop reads CASSRTGTPGEQYF. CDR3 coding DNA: TGTGCCAGCAGCCGCACGGGGACCCCGGGAGAGCAGTACTTC.